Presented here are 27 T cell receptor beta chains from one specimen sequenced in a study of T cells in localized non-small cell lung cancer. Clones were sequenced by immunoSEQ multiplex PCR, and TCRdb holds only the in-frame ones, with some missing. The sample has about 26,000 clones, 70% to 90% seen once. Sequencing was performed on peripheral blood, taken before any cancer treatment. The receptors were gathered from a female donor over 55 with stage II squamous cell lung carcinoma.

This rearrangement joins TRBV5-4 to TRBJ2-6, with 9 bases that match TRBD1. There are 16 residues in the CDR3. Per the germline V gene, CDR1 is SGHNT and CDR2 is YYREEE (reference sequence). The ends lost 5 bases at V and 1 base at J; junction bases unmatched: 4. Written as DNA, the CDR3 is TGTGCCAGCAGGACAGGGGGATCTTCTGGGGCCAACGTCCTGACTTTC. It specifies CASRTGGSSGANVLTF. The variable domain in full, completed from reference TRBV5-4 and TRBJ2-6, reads ETGVTQSPTHLIKTRGQQVTLRCSSQSGHNTVSWYQQALGQGPQFIFQYYREEENGRGNFPPRFSGLQFPNYSSELNVNALELDDSALYLCASRTGGSSGANVLTFGAGSRLTVL.

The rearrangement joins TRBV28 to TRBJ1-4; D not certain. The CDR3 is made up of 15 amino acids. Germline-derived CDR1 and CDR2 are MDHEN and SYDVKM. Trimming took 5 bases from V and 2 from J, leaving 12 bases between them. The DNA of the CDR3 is TGTGCCAGCAGTCCTCAAGGTGGGACTAATGAAAAACTGTTTTTT. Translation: CASSPQGGTNEKLFF.

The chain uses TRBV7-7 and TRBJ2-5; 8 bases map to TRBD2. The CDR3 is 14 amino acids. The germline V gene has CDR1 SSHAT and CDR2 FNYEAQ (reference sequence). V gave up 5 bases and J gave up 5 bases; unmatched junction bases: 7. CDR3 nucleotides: TGTGCCAGCAGCCCGACCCCGGGGGGGGAGACCCAGTACTTC. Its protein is CASSPTPGGETQYF.

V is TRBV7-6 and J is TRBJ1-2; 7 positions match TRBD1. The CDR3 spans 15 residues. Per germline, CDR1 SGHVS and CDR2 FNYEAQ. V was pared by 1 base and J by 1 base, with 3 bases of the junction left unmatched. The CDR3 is CASSLDAGGNYGYTF. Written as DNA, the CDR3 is TGTGCCAGCAGCTTAGACGCAGGGGGTAACTATGGCTACACCTTC.

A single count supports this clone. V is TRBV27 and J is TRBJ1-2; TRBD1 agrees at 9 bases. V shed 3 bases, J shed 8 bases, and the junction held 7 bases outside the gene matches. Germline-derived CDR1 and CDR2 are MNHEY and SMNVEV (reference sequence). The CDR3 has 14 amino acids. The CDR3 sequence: CASSFLDRGWGYTF. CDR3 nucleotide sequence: TGTGCCAGCAGTTTCCTGGACAGGGGCTGGGGCTACACCTTC.

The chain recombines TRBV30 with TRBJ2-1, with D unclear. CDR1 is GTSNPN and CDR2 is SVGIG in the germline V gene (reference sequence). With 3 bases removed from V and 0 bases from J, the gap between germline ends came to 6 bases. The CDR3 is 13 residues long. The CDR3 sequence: CAWSGSSYNEQFF. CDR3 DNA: TGTGCCTGGAGCGGAAGCTCCTACAATGAGCAGTTCTTC.

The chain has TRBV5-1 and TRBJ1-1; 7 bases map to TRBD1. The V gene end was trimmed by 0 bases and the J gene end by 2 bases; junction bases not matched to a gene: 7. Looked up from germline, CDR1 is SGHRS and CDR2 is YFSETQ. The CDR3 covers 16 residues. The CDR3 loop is CASSLGSGGGNTEAFF. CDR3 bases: TGCGCCAGCAGCTTGGGGTCCGGAGGGGGCAACACTGAAGCTTTCTTT. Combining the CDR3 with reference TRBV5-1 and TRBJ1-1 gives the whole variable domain KAGVTQTPRYLIKTRGQQVTLSCSPISGHRSVSWYQQTPGQGLQFLFEYFSETQRNKGNFPGRFSGRQFSNSRSEMNVSTLELGDSALYLCASSLGSGGGNTEAFFGQGTRLTVV.

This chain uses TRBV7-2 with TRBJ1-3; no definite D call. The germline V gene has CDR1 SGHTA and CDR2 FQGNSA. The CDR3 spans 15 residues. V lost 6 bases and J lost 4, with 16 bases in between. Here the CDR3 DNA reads TGTGCCAGCAGTCAAACCCGGGCAGCCGGAAACACCATATATTTT. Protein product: CASSQTRAAGNTIYF.

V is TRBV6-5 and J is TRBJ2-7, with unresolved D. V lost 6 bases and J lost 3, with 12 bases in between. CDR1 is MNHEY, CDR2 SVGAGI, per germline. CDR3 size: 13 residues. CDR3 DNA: TGTGCCAGCAGCCGAAGCTCGAACTACGAGCAGTACTTC. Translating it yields CASSRSSNYEQYF.

Here the CDR3 DNA reads TGTGCCAGCAGCGGGGGACAGTTCGGGCCCCAGCATTTT. Protein product: CASSGGQFGPQHF. This chain links TRBV28 with TRBJ1-5; 7 nucleotides agree with TRBD1. The CDR3 has 13 residues. Trimming at V came to 6 bases and at J to 9 bases, leaving 8 bases not matched to a gene. Germline V gene data show CDR1 as MDHEN and CDR2 as SYDVKM. The whole variable domain, filled in from reference TRBV28 and TRBJ1-5, reads DVKVTQSSRYLVKRTGEKVFLECVQDMDHENMFWYRQDPGLGLRLIYFSYDVKMKEKGDIPEGYSVSREKKERFSLILESASTNQTSMYLCASSGGQFGPQHFGDGTRLSIL.

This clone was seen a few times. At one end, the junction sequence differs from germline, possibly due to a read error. The CDR3 DNA reads as TGTGCCAGCCGTTTTGCCACTGAAGCTTTCTTT. Translation: CASRFATEAFF. The V call is TRBV27, the J call TRBJ1-1; D remains unclear. Germline CDR1 is MNHEY and CDR2 is SMNVEV (reference sequence). This CDR3 contains 11 residues.

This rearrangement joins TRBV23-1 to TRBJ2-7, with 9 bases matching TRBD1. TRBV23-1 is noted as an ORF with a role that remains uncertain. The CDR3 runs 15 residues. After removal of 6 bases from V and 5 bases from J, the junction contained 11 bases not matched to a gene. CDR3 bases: TGCGCCAGCAGACCTACCGGGACAGGGCTCCACGAGCAGTACTTC. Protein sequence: CASRPTGTGLHEQYF.

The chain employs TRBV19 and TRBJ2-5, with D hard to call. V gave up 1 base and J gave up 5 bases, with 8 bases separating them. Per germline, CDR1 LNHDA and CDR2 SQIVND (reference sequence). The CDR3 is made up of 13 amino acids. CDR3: CASSIAQLETQYF. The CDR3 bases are TGTGCCAGTAGTATAGCTCAGTTGGAGACCCAGTACTTC.

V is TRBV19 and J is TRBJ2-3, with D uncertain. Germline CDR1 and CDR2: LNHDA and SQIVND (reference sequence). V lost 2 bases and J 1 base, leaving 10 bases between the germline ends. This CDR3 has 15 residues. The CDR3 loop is CASSITRWGTDTQYF. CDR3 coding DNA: TGTGCCAGTAGTATAACCCGGTGGGGCACAGATACGCAGTATTTT. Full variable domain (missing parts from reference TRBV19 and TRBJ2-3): DGGITQSPKYLFRKEGQNVTLSCEQNLNHDAMYWYRQDPGQGLRLIYYSQIVNDFQKGDIAEGYSVSREKKESFPLTVTSAQKNPTAFYLCASSITRWGTDTQYFGPGTRLTVL.

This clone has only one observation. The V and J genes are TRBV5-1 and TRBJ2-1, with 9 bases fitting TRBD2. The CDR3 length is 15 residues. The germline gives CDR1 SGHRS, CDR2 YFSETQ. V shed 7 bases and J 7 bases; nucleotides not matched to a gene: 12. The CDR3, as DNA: TGCGCCAGCGGCCCTGGCCTAGCGGGAAATAATGAGCAGTTCTTC. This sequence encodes CASGPGLAGNNEQFF.

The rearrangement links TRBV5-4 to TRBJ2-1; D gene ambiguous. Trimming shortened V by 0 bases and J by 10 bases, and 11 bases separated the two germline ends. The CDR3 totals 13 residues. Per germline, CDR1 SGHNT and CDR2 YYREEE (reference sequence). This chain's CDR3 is CASSLAGPSEQFF. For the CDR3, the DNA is TGTGCCAGCAGCTTGGCGGGCCCCTCGGAGCAGTTCTTC.

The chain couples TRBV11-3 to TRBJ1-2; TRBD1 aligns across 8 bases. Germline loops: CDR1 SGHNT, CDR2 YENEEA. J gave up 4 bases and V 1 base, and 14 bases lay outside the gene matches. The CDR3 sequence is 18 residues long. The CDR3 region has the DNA TGTGCCAGCAGCTTAGTCCCCACCGGGGCAGGGGGCGTCTATGGCTACACCTTC. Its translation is CASSLVPTGAGGVYGYTF.

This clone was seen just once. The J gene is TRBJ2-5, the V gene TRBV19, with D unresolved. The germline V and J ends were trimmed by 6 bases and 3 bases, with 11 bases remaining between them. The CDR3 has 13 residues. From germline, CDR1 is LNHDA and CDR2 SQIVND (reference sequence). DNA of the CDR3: TGTGCCAGTAGGGACCCTTGGGAAGAGACCCAGTACTTC. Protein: CASRDPWEETQYF.

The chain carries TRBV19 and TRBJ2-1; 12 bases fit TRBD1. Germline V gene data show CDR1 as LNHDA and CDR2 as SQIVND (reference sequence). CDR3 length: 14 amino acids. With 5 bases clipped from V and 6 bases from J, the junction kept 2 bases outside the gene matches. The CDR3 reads CASSRDRGPNEQFF. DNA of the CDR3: TGTGCCAGTAGTCGGGACAGGGGGCCCAATGAGCAGTTCTTC.

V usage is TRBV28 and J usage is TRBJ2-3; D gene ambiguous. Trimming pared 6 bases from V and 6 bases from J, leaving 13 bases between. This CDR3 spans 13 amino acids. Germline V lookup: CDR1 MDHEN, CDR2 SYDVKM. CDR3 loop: CASRTQSRDTQYF. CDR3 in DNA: TGTGCCAGCAGAACCCAATCCCGTGATACGCAGTATTTT.

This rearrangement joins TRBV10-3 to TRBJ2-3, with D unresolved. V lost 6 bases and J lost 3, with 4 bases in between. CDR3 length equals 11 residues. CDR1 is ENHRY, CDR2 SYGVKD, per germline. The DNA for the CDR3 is TGTGCCATCAGATCGACAGATACGCAGTATTTT. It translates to CAIRSTDTQYF.

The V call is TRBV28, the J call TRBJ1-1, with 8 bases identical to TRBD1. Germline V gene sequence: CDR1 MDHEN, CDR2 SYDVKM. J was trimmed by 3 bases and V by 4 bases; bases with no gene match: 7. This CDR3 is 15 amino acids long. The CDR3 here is CASSYPGGADTEAFF. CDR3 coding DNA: TGTGCCAGCAGTTATCCAGGGGGCGCGGACACTGAAGCTTTCTTT.

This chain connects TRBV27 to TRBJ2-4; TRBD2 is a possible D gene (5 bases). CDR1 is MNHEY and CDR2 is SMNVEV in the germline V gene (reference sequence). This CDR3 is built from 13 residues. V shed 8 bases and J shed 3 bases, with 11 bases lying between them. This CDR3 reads CASSEVVKNIQYF. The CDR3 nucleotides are TGTGCCAGCTCGGAGGTAGTCAAAAACATTCAGTACTTC.

The CDR3 here is CASRVGQPSSYEQYF. CDR3 bases: TGTGCCAGCAGGGTCGGACAGCCGAGCTCCTACGAGCAGTACTTC. The V and J genes are TRBV2 and TRBJ2-7; TRBD1 might be the D (6 bases). Germline assignment: CDR1 SNHLY and CDR2 FYNNEI. Trimming cost V 6 bases and J 0 bases, with 15 bases left between them. This CDR3 contains 15 residues.

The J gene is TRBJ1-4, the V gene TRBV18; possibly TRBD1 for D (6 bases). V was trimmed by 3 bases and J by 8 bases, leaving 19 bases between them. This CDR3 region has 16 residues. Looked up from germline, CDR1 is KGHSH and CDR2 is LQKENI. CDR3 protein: CASSPPSQGGGEKLFF. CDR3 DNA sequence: TGTGCCAGCTCACCCCCGTCACAGGGAGGTGGAGAAAAACTGTTTTTT. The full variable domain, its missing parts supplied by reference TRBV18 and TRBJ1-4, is NAGVMQNPRHLVRRRGQEARLRCSPMKGHSHVYWYRQLPEEGLKFMVYLQKENIIDESGMPKERFSAEFPKEGPSILRIQQVVRGDSAAYFCASSPPSQGGGEKLFFGSGTQLSVL.

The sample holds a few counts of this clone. CDR3 region: CASSLYSGVSSYEQYF. The CDR3, as DNA: TGTGCCAGCAGTTTATATTCTGGGGTCAGCTCCTACGAGCAGTACTTC. The chain uses TRBV28 and TRBJ2-7, with D unclear. CDR3 length: 16 amino acids. CDR1 is MDHEN, CDR2 SYDVKM, per germline. Trimming took 1 base from V and 0 from J, leaving 13 bases between them.

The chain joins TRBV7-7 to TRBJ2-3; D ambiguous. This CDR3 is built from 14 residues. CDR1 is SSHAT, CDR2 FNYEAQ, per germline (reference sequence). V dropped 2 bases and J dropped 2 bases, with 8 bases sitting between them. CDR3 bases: TGTGCCAGCAGCTTATCACTCTCCACAGATACGCAGTATTTT. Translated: CASSLSLSTDTQYF.